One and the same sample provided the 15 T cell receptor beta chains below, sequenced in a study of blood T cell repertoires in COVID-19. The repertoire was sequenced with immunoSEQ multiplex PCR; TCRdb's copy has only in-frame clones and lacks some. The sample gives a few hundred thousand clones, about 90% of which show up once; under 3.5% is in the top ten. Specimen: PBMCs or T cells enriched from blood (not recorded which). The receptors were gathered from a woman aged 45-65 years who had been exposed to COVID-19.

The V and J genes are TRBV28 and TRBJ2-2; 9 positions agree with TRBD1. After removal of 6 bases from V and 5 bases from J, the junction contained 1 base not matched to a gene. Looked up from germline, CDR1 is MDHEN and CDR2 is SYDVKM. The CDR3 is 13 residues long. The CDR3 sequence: CASRGQGTGELFF. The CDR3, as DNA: TGTGCCAGCAGAGGACAGGGGACCGGGGAGCTGTTTTTT.

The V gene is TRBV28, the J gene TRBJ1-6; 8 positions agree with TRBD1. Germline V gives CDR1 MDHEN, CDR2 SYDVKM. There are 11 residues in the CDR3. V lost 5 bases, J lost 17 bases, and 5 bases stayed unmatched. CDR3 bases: TGTGCCAGCAGTCTTCAGGGGGCCTTCCACTTT. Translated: CASSLQGAFHF.

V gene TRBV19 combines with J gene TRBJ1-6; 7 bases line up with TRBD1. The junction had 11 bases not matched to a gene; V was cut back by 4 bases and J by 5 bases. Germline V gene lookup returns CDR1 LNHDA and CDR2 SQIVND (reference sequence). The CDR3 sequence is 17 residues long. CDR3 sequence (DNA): TGTGCCAGTAGTAGGACAGGCCAGGGATCCAATAATTCACCCCTCCACTTT. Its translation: CASSRTGQGSNNSPLHF.

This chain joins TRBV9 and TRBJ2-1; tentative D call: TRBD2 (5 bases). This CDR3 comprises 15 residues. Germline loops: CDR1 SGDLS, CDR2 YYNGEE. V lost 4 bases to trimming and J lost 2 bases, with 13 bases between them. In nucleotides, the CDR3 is TGTGCCAGCAGCCCCCCTTCCGGGGCCTACAATGAGCAGTTCTTC. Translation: CASSPPSGAYNEQFF.

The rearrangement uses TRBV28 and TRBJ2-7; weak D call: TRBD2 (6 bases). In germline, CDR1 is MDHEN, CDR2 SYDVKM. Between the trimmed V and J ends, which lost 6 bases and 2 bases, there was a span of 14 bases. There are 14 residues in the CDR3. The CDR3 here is CASRNRDSAYEQYF. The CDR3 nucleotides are TGTGCCAGCAGAAACCGGGACTCCGCCTACGAGCAGTACTTC.

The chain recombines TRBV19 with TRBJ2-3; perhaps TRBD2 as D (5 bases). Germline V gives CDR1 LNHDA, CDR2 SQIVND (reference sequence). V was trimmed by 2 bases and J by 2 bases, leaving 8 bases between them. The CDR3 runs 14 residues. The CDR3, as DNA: TGTGCCAGTAGTATACAACTAGACACAGATACGCAGTATTTT. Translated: CASSIQLDTDTQYF.

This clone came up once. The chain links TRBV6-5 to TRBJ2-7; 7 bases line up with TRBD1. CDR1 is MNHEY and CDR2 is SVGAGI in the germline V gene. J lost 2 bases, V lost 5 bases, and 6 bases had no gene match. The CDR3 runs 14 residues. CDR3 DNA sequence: TGTGCCAGCAGTACTACAGGGGTCCCCTACGAGCAGTACTTC. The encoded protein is CASSTTGVPYEQYF.

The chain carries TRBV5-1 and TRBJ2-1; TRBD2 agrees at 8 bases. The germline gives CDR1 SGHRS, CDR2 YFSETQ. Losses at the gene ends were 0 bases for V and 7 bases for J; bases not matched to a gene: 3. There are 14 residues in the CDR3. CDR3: CASSLGPGGNEQFF. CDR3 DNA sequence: TGCGCCAGCAGCTTGGGGCCGGGGGGGAATGAGCAGTTCTTC.

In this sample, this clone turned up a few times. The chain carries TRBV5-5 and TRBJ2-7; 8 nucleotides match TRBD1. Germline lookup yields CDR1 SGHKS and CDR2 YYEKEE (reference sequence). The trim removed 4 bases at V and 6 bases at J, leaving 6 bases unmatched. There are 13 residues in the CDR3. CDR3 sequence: CASSRGDRGEQYF. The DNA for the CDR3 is TGTGCCAGCAGCCGGGGAGACAGGGGCGAGCAGTACTTC.

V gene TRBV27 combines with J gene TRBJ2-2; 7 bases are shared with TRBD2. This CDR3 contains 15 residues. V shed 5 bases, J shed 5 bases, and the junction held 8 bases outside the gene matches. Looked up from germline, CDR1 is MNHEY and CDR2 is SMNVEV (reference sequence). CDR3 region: CASSLRDYGTGELFF. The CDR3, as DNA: TGTGCCAGCAGTCTCCGGGACTATGGAACCGGGGAGCTGTTTTTT.

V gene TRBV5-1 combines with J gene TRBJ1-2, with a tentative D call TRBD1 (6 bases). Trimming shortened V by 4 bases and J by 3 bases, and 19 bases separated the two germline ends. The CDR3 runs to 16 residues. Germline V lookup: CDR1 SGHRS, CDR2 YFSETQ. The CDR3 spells CASSIQGQFSDYGYTF. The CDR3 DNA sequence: TGCGCCAGCAGCATCCAAGGACAGTTTTCCGACTATGGCTACACCTTC. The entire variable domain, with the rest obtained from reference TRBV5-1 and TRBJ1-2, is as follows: KAGVTQTPRYLIKTRGQQVTLSCSPISGHRSVSWYQQTPGQGLQFLFEYFSETQRNKGNFPGRFSGRQFSNSRSEMNVSTLELGDSALYLCASSIQGQFSDYGYTFGSGTRLTVV.

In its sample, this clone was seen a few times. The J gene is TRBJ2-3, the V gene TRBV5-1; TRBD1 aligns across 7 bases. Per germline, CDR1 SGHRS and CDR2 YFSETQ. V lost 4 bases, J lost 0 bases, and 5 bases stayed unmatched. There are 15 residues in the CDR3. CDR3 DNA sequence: TGCGCCAGCAGCGTGGGACAGATTAGCACAGATACGCAGTATTTT. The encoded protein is CASSVGQISTDTQYF. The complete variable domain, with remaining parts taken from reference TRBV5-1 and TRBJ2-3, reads KAGVTQTPRYLIKTRGQQVTLSCSPISGHRSVSWYQQTPGQGLQFLFEYFSETQRNKGNFPGRFSGRQFSNSRSEMNVSTLELGDSALYLCASSVGQISTDTQYFGPGTRLTVL.

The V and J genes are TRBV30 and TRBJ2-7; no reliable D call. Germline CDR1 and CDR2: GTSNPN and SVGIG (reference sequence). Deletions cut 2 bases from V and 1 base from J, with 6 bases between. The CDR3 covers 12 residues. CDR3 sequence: CAWSLESYEQYF. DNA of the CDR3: TGTGCCTGGAGTTTGGAGTCCTACGAGCAGTACTTC.

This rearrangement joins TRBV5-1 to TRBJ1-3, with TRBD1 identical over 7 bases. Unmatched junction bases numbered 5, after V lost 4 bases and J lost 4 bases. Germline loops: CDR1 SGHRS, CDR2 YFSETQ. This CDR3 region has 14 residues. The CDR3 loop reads CASSVEGAGNTIYF. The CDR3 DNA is TGCGCCAGCAGCGTTGAGGGGGCCGGAAACACCATATATTTT.

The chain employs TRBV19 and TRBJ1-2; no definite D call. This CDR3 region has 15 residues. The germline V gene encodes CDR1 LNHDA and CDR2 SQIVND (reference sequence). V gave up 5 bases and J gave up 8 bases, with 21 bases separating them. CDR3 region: CASSDHSRRGEGYTF. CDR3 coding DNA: TGTGCCAGTAGTGACCACAGTCGTCGGGGTGAAGGCTACACCTTC.